What follows are 6 T cell receptor beta chains derived from one specimen sequenced in a study of tumor and adjacent non-tumor tissue in lung cancer listed by TCRdb under 2018. Bulk unsorted tissue served as the source for RNA extraction, and RNA quality was assessed using a NanoDrop ND-1000 and an Agilent 2100. Libraries came from multiplex PCR. Instrument used: Illumina HiSeq 2500. TCRbeta libraries were constructed through three rounds of nested PCR with primers (Table S4) according to protocols adapted from ARM-PCR. TCRdb took the public reads, trimmed them with fastp at Q25, ran MiXCR for clone calling and kept in-frame beta chains. Every entry covers one CDR3 protein and lists the most common genes and DNA from its rows. Across this sample there are 71,000 or so distinct CDR3 sequences, with approximately 79% seen only once. The top ten hold about an eighth of the sample. Sequenced: lung tumor tissue. The receptors originated from a woman aged 45-65 years with non-small cell lung cancer.

The rearrangement joins TRBV28 to TRBJ1-3; tentatively, D is TRBD1 (5 bases). The germline V gene encodes CDR1 MDHEN and CDR2 SYDVKM. This CDR3 has 14 residues. CDR3 DNA: TGTGTAGGCAGCCAAGTTGGGGGTGGAAACACCATATATTTT. Translated: CVGSQVGGGNTIYF.

A word on this clonotype: At one end, the junction sequence differs from germline, possibly due to a read error. This chain joins TRBV20-1 and TRBJ2-1; TRBD2 matches 13 bases. The closer fit of TRBJ2-7 to the DNA end suggests the J call may be wrong. Germline assignment: CDR1 DFQATT and CDR2 SNEGSKA (reference sequence). This CDR3 is 16 amino acids long. The CDR3 bases are TGTAATGCTAGAGACCCGACTAGCGGGAGGAGAAATGAGCAGTACTTC. Translated: CNARDPTSGRRNEQYF.

On this clonotype itself: A read error may account for a junction end that differs from germline. The chain links TRBV20-1 to TRBJ2-2; 7 positions agree with TRBD2. Germline values: CDR1 DFQATT, CDR2 SNEGSKA (reference sequence). The CDR3 has 14 amino acids. CDR3 sequence (DNA): TGCAGTGCTAGAACAGCGGGAATCAGCGGGGAGATGTTTTTT. This sequence encodes CSARTAGISGEMFF.

This clonotype is classed as medium-sized (0.01 to 0.1%). The chain has TRBV6-6 and TRBJ1-2; D ambiguous. This CDR3 comprises 9 residues. Germline CDR1 and CDR2: MNHNY and SVGAGI (reference sequence). V was clipped by 2 bases and J by 13 bases, with 5 bases between them. The CDR3 DNA is TGTGCCAGCAGTTACCCAGCCACCTTC. Translation gives CASSYPATF.

This clonotype was found a few times. The germline gene is not matched at one end of the junction; a read error may be the cause. This chain connects TRBV11-1 to TRBJ2-3; TRBD1 might be the D (6 bases). Germline CDR1 and CDR2: SGHAT and FQDESV (reference sequence). CDR3 length equals 13 residues. CDR3 nucleotides: TGTGTCAGCAGAGGCACAGGGATGGATACACAGTATTTT. Amino acids: CVSRGTGMDTQYF.

About this clonotype: Sequence at one end of the junction differs from germline and may be a read error. This chain joins TRBV30 and TRBJ2-1; perhaps TRBD1 as D (6 bases). CDR1 and CDR2 (germline): GTSNPN, SVGIG (reference sequence). The CDR3 totals 15 residues. DNA of the CDR3: TGTGTCTGGACTGAGACCGGGATAGGGGGCAATGAGCAGTTCTTC. Its protein product is CVWTETGIGGNEQFF.